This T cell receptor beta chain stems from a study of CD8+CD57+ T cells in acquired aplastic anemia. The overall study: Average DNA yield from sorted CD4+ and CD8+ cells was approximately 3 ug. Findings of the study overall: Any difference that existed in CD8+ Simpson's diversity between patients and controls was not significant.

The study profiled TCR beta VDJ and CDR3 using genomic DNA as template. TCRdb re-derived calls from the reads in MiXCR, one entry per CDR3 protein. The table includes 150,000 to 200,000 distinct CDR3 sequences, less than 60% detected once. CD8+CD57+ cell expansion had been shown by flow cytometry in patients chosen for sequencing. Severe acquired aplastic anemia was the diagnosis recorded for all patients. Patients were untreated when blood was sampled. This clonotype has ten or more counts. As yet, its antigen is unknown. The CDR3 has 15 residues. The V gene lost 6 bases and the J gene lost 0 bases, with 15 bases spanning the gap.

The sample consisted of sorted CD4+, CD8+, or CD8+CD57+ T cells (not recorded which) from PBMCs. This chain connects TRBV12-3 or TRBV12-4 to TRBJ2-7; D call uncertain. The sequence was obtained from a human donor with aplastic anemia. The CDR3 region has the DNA TGTGCCAGCAGCCATCAAGACGGTCACTCCTACGAGCAGTACTTC. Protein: CASSHQDGHSYEQYF.